Below, 20 T cell receptor beta chains from the same sample are listed, as sequenced in a study of OX40 agonist ivuxolimab in advanced cancers. Clones were sequenced by immunoSEQ multiplex PCR, and TCRdb holds only the in-frame ones, with some missing. In the table there are about 75,000 clones, about 88% of which are singletons. Sequences were derived from CD4+ or CD8+ T cells sorted from blood, sampled in a trial of the OX40 agonist ivuxolimab. These receptors were obtained from an adult with an advanced solid tumor such as melanoma, head and neck, liver or kidney cancer.

This chain links TRBV19 with TRBJ2-5; 9 bases line up with TRBD1. The CDR3 covers 12 residues. Per the germline V gene, CDR1 is LNHDA and CDR2 is SQIVND (reference sequence). Trimming cost V 8 bases and J 4 bases; bases outside gene matches: 2. In DNA, the CDR3 is TGTGCCAGTGGGGGACAGGGAGAGACCCAGTACTTC. Its translation is CASGGQGETQYF.

The rearrangement joins TRBV7-2 to TRBJ2-1; tentative D call: TRBD2 (6 bases). The CDR3 contains 15 residues. The germline V gene encodes CDR1 SGHTA and CDR2 FQGNSA. The ends were cut back, 2 bases at V and 6 bases at J, with 14 bases in the middle. CDR3 sequence: CASSLFRGVCNEQFF. CDR3 nucleotides: TGTGCCAGCAGCTTATTCCGCGGGGTGTGCAATGAGCAGTTCTTC.

The rearrangement links TRBV11-2 to TRBJ2-3, with D unclear. CDR1 and CDR2 from the germline V gene are SGHAT and FQNNGV. The V gene lost 8 bases and the J gene lost 2 bases, with 14 bases spanning the gap. The CDR3 consists of 14 residues. In DNA form, the CDR3 reads TGTGCCAGCCAGCTTACATCGTCCACAGATACGCAGTATTTT. Translation: CASQLTSSTDTQYF. Based on the CDR3 plus reference TRBV11-2 and TRBJ2-3, the full variable domain is EAGVAQSPRYKIIEKRQSVAFWCNPISGHATLYWYQQILGQGPKLLIQFQNNGVVDDSQLPKDRFSAERLKGVDSTLKIQPAKLEDSAVYLCASQLTSSTDTQYFGPGTRLTVL.

There are a few counts of this clone. The CDR3 loop is CASSLYGKGLFF. The DNA for the CDR3 is TGTGCCAGCAGTTTATATGGGAAAGGACTGTTTTTT. The chain recombines TRBV28 with TRBJ1-4; D is undetermined. This CDR3 spans 12 amino acids. The V end lost 1 base, the J end lost 13 bases, and 10 bases lay between the germline ends. Germline V CDR1 and CDR2: MDHEN, SYDVKM.

This chain links TRBV7-3 with TRBJ2-1; weak D call: TRBD2 (5 bases). The CDR3 runs to 15 residues. V lost 4 bases, J lost 3 bases, and 13 bases lay in between. The germline CDR1 and CDR2 sequences are SGHTA and FQGTGA. The CDR3 nucleotides read TGTGCCAGCAGCTCCCGGGGAGAGAGCTACAATGAGCAGTTCTTC. It codes for CASSSRGESYNEQFF.

The chain couples TRBV6-5 to TRBJ1-6; D remains ambiguous. Germline CDR1 and CDR2: MNHEY and SVGAGI. V lost 0 bases to trimming and J lost 14 bases, with 17 bases between them. The CDR3 totals 15 residues. CDR3 in amino acids: CASSYSGQDRLTLHF. DNA for the CDR3: TGTGCCAGCAGTTACTCAGGGCAGGACCGCTTAACCCTCCACTTT.

This clone was recorded once. V is TRBV2 and J is TRBJ1-2; no definite D call. CDR3 size: 14 residues. Deletions cut 4 bases from V and 0 bases from J, with 9 bases between. Germline lookup yields CDR1 SNHLY and CDR2 FYNNEI. CDR3 protein: CASSGERTNYGYTF. CDR3 coding DNA: TGTGCCAGCAGTGGCGAGAGAACTAACTATGGCTACACCTTC.

In this sample, this clone turned up once. The rearrangement joins TRBV30 to TRBJ2-3; 11 bases map to TRBD2. Germline CDR1 GTSNPN, CDR2 SVGIG (reference sequence). V lost 8 bases and J lost 6; bases outside the gene matches: 7. This CDR3 has 13 amino acids. The CDR3 sequence is CASSSGGLDTQYF. CDR3 in DNA: TGTGCCAGTTCTAGCGGGGGGCTGGATACGCAGTATTTT.

In this sample, this clone turned up a few times. V is TRBV28 and J is TRBJ1-2; D gene ambiguous. The CDR3 is 12 residues long. Germline assignment: CDR1 MDHEN and CDR2 SYDVKM. With 2 bases removed from V and 8 bases from J, the gap between germline ends came to 9 bases. The CDR3 sequence is CASSLVGSGYTF. In DNA, the CDR3 is TGTGCCAGCAGTTTAGTAGGGAGCGGCTACACCTTC.

Here the CDR3 DNA reads TGTGCCTGGAGTGTACTCTCTAGCAATCAGCCCCAGCATTTT. Its translation: CAWSVLSSNQPQHF. The chain has TRBV30 and TRBJ1-5; the D is unclear. The CDR3 is 14 amino acids. In germline, CDR1 is GTSNPN, CDR2 SVGIG (reference sequence). The V end was cut by 0 bases, the J end by 0 bases, with 6 bases between.

The chain uses TRBV7-3 and TRBJ1-2; a possible D gene is TRBD1 (6 bases). Germline V CDR1 and CDR2: SGHTA, FQGTGA. V was clipped by 5 bases and J by 7 bases, with 14 bases between them. The CDR3 length is 13 residues. The CDR3 DNA sequence: TGTGCCAGCAGCGAAGCAGGGGTGGGTGGCTACACCTTC. As protein: CASSEAGVGGYTF.

The chain is built from TRBV6-5 and TRBJ2-7, with D tentatively TRBD1 (5 bases). From germline, CDR1 is MNHEY and CDR2 SVGAGI. The CDR3 has 11 residues. Trimming pared 7 bases from V and 3 bases from J, leaving 7 bases between. In nucleotides, the CDR3 is TGTGCCAGCAACAGGTTCTACGAGCAGTACTTC. This translates into CASNRFYEQYF.

The chain uses TRBV30 and TRBJ2-3, with D tentatively TRBD2 (6 bases). V was shortened by 4 bases and J by 0 bases, with 20 bases between the two germline ends. This CDR3 comprises 17 residues. The germline gives CDR1 GTSNPN, CDR2 SVGIG (reference sequence). CDR3 residues: CAWNPPGLTSSTDTQYF. The CDR3 DNA reads TGTGCCTGGAACCCACCGGGACTCACCTCTAGCACAGATACGCAGTATTTT.

This clone occurred once. The chain carries TRBV6-6 and TRBJ1-2; TRBD1 agrees at 10 bases. This CDR3 has 13 residues. CDR1 is MNHNY, CDR2 SVGAGI, per germline (reference sequence). Germline trimming cut 8 bases from V and 2 bases from J; bases unmatched to any gene: 2. The DNA for the CDR3 is TGTGCCAGCGGGGACAGGGGCAACTATGGCTACACCTTC. Translation gives CASGDRGNYGYTF.

J is TRBJ2-5 and V is TRBV5-6, with TRBD2 identical over 7 bases. Germline V gene lookup returns CDR1 SGHDT and CDR2 YYEEEE. The CDR3 contains 14 residues. V gave up 6 bases and J gave up 6 bases; unmatched junction bases: 11. CDR3 coding DNA: TGTGCCAGCACTAGAGGAGGCGGGGGTCAGACCCAGTACTTC. Protein sequence: CASTRGGGGQTQYF.

The chain employs TRBV27 and TRBJ1-4; possibly TRBD1 for D (5 bases). Germline lookup yields CDR1 MNHEY and CDR2 SMNVEV (reference sequence). The CDR3 extends over 14 amino acids. V was pared by 5 bases and J by 8 bases, with 15 bases between. As DNA, the CDR3 is TGTGCCAGCAGTCAAGGACACCTGGGGGAAAAACTGTTTTTT. Residues: CASSQGHLGEKLFF.

This chain links TRBV19 with TRBJ2-3; TRBD1 agrees at 9 bases. The CDR3 runs 14 residues. Germline V lookup: CDR1 LNHDA, CDR2 SQIVND (reference sequence). After removal of 5 bases from V and 3 bases from J, the junction contained 3 bases not matched to a gene. The CDR3 DNA sequence: TGTGCCAGTAGTCAGACAGGGGGAACAGATACGCAGTATTTT. It specifies CASSQTGGTDTQYF.

This clone was picked up a small number of times. The chain uses TRBV4-2 and TRBJ2-1; TRBD2 aligns across 7 bases. The CDR3 totals 14 residues. Germline CDR1 LGHNA, CDR2 YNFKEQ. With V trimmed by 1 base and J by 8 bases, 5 bases remained unmatched. CDR3 in DNA: TGTGCCAGCAGCCAAGGTCGGGGGGAGGATGAGCAGTTCTTC. It encodes CASSQGRGEDEQFF.

This chain uses TRBV28 with TRBJ2-7; D call uncertain. CDR3 size: 13 residues. Germline CDR1 and CDR2: MDHEN and SYDVKM. Trimming shortened V by 3 bases and J by 5 bases, and 11 bases separated the two germline ends. The CDR3 region is CASSFGRSHEQYF. The DNA of the CDR3 is TGTGCCAGCAGTTTTGGCAGGTCCCACGAGCAGTACTTC.

The V and J genes are TRBV27 and TRBJ2-4; D is perhaps TRBD2 (5 bases). The germline V gene has CDR1 MNHEY and CDR2 SMNVEV (reference sequence). The V gene lost 5 bases and the J gene lost 6 bases, with 17 bases spanning the gap. The CDR3 sequence is 15 residues long. Here the CDR3 reads CASSPLGRRINIQYF. The CDR3, as DNA: TGTGCCAGCAGTCCCTTGGGGAGACGAATAAACATTCAGTACTTC.